This passage covers 20 T cell receptor beta chains from one sample sequenced in a study of cytomegalovirus exposure and HLA in healthy donors. Use of 60 Vbeta and 13 Jbeta primers characterized the PCR. Some clones are missing from TCRdb's copy, which holds only in-frame ones; the method was immunoSEQ multiplex PCR. This table holds approximately 52,000 clones, 77% found once. Material for sequencing was PBMCs. The receptors shown here come from a female donor in good health and CMV-seronegative.

This clone was seen once. The J gene is TRBJ1-2, the V gene TRBV9; D gene ambiguous. The V and J ends lost 0 bases and 4 bases respectively, with 4 bases between them. The length of the CDR3 is 12 residues. Germline V lookup: CDR1 SGDLS, CDR2 YYNGEE. CDR3: CASSVGGYGYTF. The DNA of the CDR3 is TGTGCCAGCAGCGTAGGAGGCTATGGCTACACCTTC. The full variable domain, completed using reference TRBV9 and TRBJ1-2, is DSGVTQTPKHLITATGQRVTLRCSPRSGDLSVYWYQQSLDQGLQFLIQYYNGEERAKGNILERFSAQQFPDLHSELNLSSLELGDSALYFCASSVGGYGYTFGSGTRLTVV.

This clone was seen a single time. The V call is TRBV28, the J call TRBJ1-2, with D hard to call. V was cut by 10 bases and J by 0 bases, with 15 bases left in between. The CDR3 extends over 14 amino acids. Germline CDR1 reads MDHEN; CDR2 reads SYDVKM. CDR3 sequence reads: CATVPTLANYGYTF. CDR3 bases: TGTGCCACGGTCCCCACCTTAGCTAACTATGGCTACACCTTC.

The chain carries TRBV25-1 and TRBJ2-2; 7 bases are shared with TRBD1. V lost 0 bases to trimming and J lost 0 bases; unmatched junction nucleotides: 7. Germline CDR1 and CDR2: MGHDK and SYGVNS. The CDR3 runs to 18 residues. CDR3: CASSEYLRDSPNTGELFF. CDR3 sequence (DNA): TGTGCCAGCAGTGAATATTTAAGGGACAGTCCGAACACCGGGGAGCTGTTTTTT.

The chain combines TRBV2 with TRBJ2-7; weak D call: TRBD1 (6 bases). CDR1 is SNHLY, CDR2 FYNNEI, per germline. V was cut by 5 bases and J by 7 bases, with 15 bases left in between. This CDR3 has 13 amino acids. As DNA, the CDR3 is TGTGCCAGCAGTACGGACAGACGAGGGGAGCAGTACTTC. Amino acid sequence: CASSTDRRGEQYF.

The J gene is TRBJ2-5, the V gene TRBV29-1; D gene unclear. Germline V CDR1 and CDR2: SQVTM, ANQGSEA. This CDR3 comprises 14 residues. V was clipped by 3 bases and J by 2 bases, with 13 bases between them. The CDR3 is CSVEGRDHQETQYF. For the CDR3, the DNA is TGCAGCGTTGAGGGCAGAGATCATCAAGAGACCCAGTACTTC.

V and J are TRBV6-6 and TRBJ1-2, with 11 positions matching TRBD1. The germline CDR1 and CDR2 sequences are MNHNY and SVGAGI (reference sequence). Unmatched junction bases numbered 8, after V lost 8 bases and J lost 6 bases. The CDR3 extends over 14 amino acids. CDR3: CASSHRDRGNGYTF. The CDR3 region has the DNA TGTGCCAGCTCTCACCGGGACAGGGGGAATGGCTACACCTTC.

The rearrangement links TRBV6-1 to TRBJ1-2; D uncertain. The germline gives CDR1 MNHNS, CDR2 SASEGT. This CDR3 region has 15 residues. Trimming shortened V by 8 bases and J by 1 base, and 17 bases separated the two germline ends. CDR3: CASEGSGSGNYGYTF. CDR3 sequence (DNA): TGTGCCAGCGAGGGTTCCGGGTCTGGTAACTATGGCTACACCTTC.

This sequence joins TRBV2 and TRBJ1-6, with a weak D call TRBD1 (6 bases). Germline-derived CDR1 and CDR2 are SNHLY and FYNNEI. Trimming removed 6 bases from V and 9 bases from J, with 15 bases in between. This CDR3 spans 14 amino acids. The CDR3 region is CASSADRSGSPLHF. The DNA of the CDR3 is TGTGCCAGCAGCGCCGACAGGTCGGGTTCACCCCTCCACTTT. The full variable domain, in which reference TRBV2 and TRBJ1-6 provide the parts outside the CDR3, is EPEVTQTPSHQVTQMGQEVILRCVPISNHLYFYWYRQILGQKVEFLVSFYNNEISEKSEIFDDQFSVERPDGSNFTLKIRSTKLEDSAMYFCASSADRSGSPLHFGNGTRLTVT.

The chain combines TRBV11-2 with TRBJ2-1; TRBD2 matches at 12 bases. This CDR3 has 17 amino acids. J lost 4 bases, V lost 1 base, and 5 bases had no gene match. Germline assignment: CDR1 SGHAT and CDR2 FQNNGV. The CDR3 protein is CASSLAPGLAGYNEQFF. CDR3 DNA: TGTGCCAGCAGCTTAGCCCCTGGACTAGCGGGGTACAATGAGCAGTTCTTC.

The chain links TRBV12-5 to TRBJ1-5, with 9 positions matching TRBD1. J gave up 4 bases and V 6 bases, and 4 bases lay outside the gene matches. This CDR3 contains 14 residues. CDR1 is LGHNT, CDR2 FRNRAP, per germline. This CDR3 is CASGPDRGNQPQHF. CDR3 coding DNA: TGTGCTAGTGGCCCGGACAGGGGTAATCAGCCCCAGCATTTT.

This clone is a singleton in its sample. DNA for the CDR3: TGTGCCAGCAGCCCGACAGTCCCACTACCCTACGAGCAGTACTTC. Translation gives CASSPTVPLPYEQYF. The rearrangement joins TRBV7-2 to TRBJ2-5; TRBD1 is a possible D gene (5 bases). With the DNA end fitting TRBJ2-7 better, the J assignment may be wrong. Germline V gene lookup returns CDR1 SGHTA and CDR2 FQGNSA. This CDR3 has 15 residues.

V is TRBV9 and J is TRBJ2-3, with TRBD2 matching 10 bases. CDR1 and CDR2 from the germline V gene are SGDLS and YYNGEE. V was clipped by 2 bases and J by 0 bases; unmatched bases: 9. The CDR3 has 18 residues. CDR3 DNA sequence: TGTGCCAGCAGCGTTAGGGGGACTAGCGTAACTAGCACAGATACGCAGTATTTT. This gives the protein CASSVRGTSVTSTDTQYF.

The chain employs TRBV6-5 and TRBJ1-4, with 7 bases that match TRBD1. After removal of 7 bases from V and 6 bases from J, the junction contained 11 bases not matched to a gene. Germline lookup yields CDR1 MNHEY and CDR2 SVGAGI. This CDR3 spans 15 amino acids. Written as DNA, the CDR3 is TGTGCCAGCATTATCCCGCAGGGGGTTGATGAAAAACTGTTTTTT. It encodes CASIIPQGVDEKLFF.

This chain links TRBV4-1 with TRBJ2-1; 9 nucleotides line up with TRBD2. Germline lookup yields CDR1 MGHRA and CDR2 YSYEKL. Losses at the gene ends were 10 bases for V and 0 bases for J; bases not matched to a gene: 22. The CDR3 has 20 residues. CDR3 in amino acids: CAIRGPWGLAGCSSYNEQFF. The DNA for the CDR3 is TGCGCCATCAGAGGACCCTGGGGGCTAGCGGGATGTAGCTCCTACAATGAGCAGTTCTTC.

The rearrangement joins TRBV29-1 to TRBJ1-4; 11 nucleotides align to TRBD1. The junction had 6 bases not matched to a gene; V was cut back by 7 bases and J by 8 bases. Germline values: CDR1 SQVTM, CDR2 ANQGSEA. The CDR3 runs 13 residues. As DNA, the CDR3 is TGCAGCGCATGGGACAGGGGGTGGGAAAAACTGTTTTTT. It specifies CSAWDRGWEKLFF.

This clone was seen only a few times. V is TRBV6-1 and J is TRBJ2-2, with D possibly being TRBD1 (5 bases). The V gene's germline CDR1 is MNHNS and CDR2 SASEGT. V lost 2 bases to trimming and J lost 2 bases, with 9 bases between them. The CDR3 consists of 15 residues. The CDR3 sequence: CASSERQGNTGELFF. The CDR3 bases are TGTGCCAGCAGTGAAAGGCAGGGCAACACCGGGGAGCTGTTTTTT.

The chain recombines TRBV19 with TRBJ2-3; 9 nucleotides align to TRBD2. The length of the CDR3 is 15 residues. Germline V gene sequence: CDR1 LNHDA, CDR2 SQIVND (reference sequence). J lost 0 bases, V lost 7 bases, and 5 bases had no gene match. The DNA for the CDR3 is TGTGCCAGTACGGACCTAGCGGGGAGCACAGATACGCAGTATTTT. It is translated as CASTDLAGSTDTQYF.

The genes are TRBV7-9 and TRBJ1-1, with 8 bases lining up with TRBD1. This CDR3 is 14 amino acids long. The junction had 6 bases not matched to a gene; V was cut back by 5 bases and J by 4 bases. The V gene's germline CDR1 is SEHNR and CDR2 FQNEAQ (reference sequence). The CDR3 sequence is CASSPQGAVTEAFF. The CDR3 DNA reads as TGTGCCAGCAGCCCGCAGGGGGCGGTCACTGAAGCTTTCTTT.

With respect to this clone: This clone may be a read error of a much larger clone one base away. This chain joins TRBV7-8 and TRBJ2-1, with D uncertain. Trimming removed 5 bases from V and 6 bases from J, with 5 bases in between. The CDR3 length is 11 residues. CDR1 is SGHVS and CDR2 is FQNEAQ in the germline V gene. The CDR3, as DNA: TGTGCCAGCAGCCTAACCAATGAGCAGTTCTTC. Amino acids: CASSLTNEQFF.

The CDR3 here is CASSLGTGAGNTIYF. CDR3 nucleotide sequence: TGTGCCAGCAGCCTCGGGACAGGGGCTGGAAACACCATATATTTT. This chain connects TRBV28 to TRBJ1-3; TRBD1 agrees at 10 bases. Trimming took 6 bases from V and 2 from J; bases not matched to a gene: 4. The CDR3 spans 15 residues. The V gene's germline CDR1 is MDHEN and CDR2 SYDVKM.